The T cell receptor (beta chain) under discussion was sequenced for a study of regulatory T cells in long-lasting Graves disease. Study context: Graves' patients diagnosed newly had used antithyroid drugs under 3 months.

This CDR3 has 15 residues. V shed 1 base, J shed 10 bases, and the junction held 5 bases outside the gene matches. CDR1 and CDR2 from the germline V gene are SEHNR and FQNEAQ (reference sequence). Researchers made TCR beta libraries by using iRepertoire HTBI primers and running Arm-PCR on CDR3 regions. Authors' data handling: Across all samples, approximately 68 TRBV segments and 15 or so TRBJ segments were identified. TCRdb ran MiXCR on the multiplex PCR reads and lists one entry per CDR3 protein. The V and J calls here are based on TCRdb, not the publication. Of 500,000 or so distinct CDR3 sequences listed, 16% are singletons. The time point: newly diagnosed GD, antithyroid drugs for less than 3 months. The TCR library was prepared using RNA isolated from PBMCs. These data also formed part of another study, on T cells in Graves' hyperthyroidism and ophthalmopathy. This second study notes: When the TCR CDR3 underwent first-round RT-PCR, the HTBI primer set was used.

The sequence was collected from a woman aged 35 to 59 with Graves disease. The chain is built from TRBV7-9 and TRBJ1-6; 9 bases line up with TRBD1. The input for sequencing was peripheral blood mononuclear cells (PBMCs), taken at new diagnosis, from a patient treated with antithyroid drugs. The CDR3 DNA is TGTGCCAGCAGCTTAGTTGTGACAGGGGGATCACCCCTCCACTTT. It translates to CASSLVVTGGSPLHF.